The TCR beta chain under discussion was sequenced for a study of CD8+ T cells in alopecia areata (dated by TCRdb to about 2018). Describing the broader study: The treated patients took part in an open-label pilot trial in which moderate-to-severe alopecia areata was treated with oral tofacitinib at 5 to 10 mg twice daily. In both human patients and the C3H/HeJ mouse model, the study applied high-throughput TCRbeta sequencing to look at T cell clonal expansion in alopecia areata. TCRbeta CDR3 regions were amplified by immunoSEQ multiplex PCR with 35 Vbeta forward and 13 Jbeta reverse primers. Clonality in the scalp was compared among normal scalp (n=4), patchy alopecia areata scalp (n=8), and alopecia totalis/universalis scalp (n=8). The SALT score, which quantifies the percentage of affected scalp surface area, was used to measure disease severity in treated patients. On the human side, TCRbeta sequencing was run on scalp tissue and on sorted CD4+ and CD8+ peripheral blood T cells from healthy controls and from alopecia areata patients with either patchy or totalis/universalis disease. RNA came from the PAXgene miRNA kit for fixed scalp, the miRNeasy kit for PBMCs, and the RNeasy kit for mouse skin. Patients stayed on tofacitinib for 6 to 18 months and then had 6 months of follow-up off drug so that delayed response and recurrence could be assessed. Patients on tofacitinib were biopsied at baseline and after 4 and 24 weeks of treatment, and several of the patients also had a later scalp biopsy.

The label giving this sample's treatment or condition can be read as: oral pan-JAK inhibitor, 5-10 mg twice daily. Lesional scalp punch biopsies and peripheral blood were collected from alopecia areata patients. PBMCs were isolated by density centrifugation and stained for CD3, CD4 and CD8, after which CD4+ and CD8+ T cells were sorted on a FACSAria. Per the germline V gene (reference sequence), GTSNPN is the CDR1 and SVGIG is the CDR2. From its cysteine to its phenylalanine, the CDR3 spans 17 amino acids. Only the CDR3 DNA is retained, 51 bases long and in frame from the first base. The germline ends are 25 bases apart after V is trimmed by 1 base and J by 7 bases. The investigation overall reported the following: Tofacitinib significantly lowered scalp clonality and the number of expanded CD8+ clones among the top 100 scalp clones. During tofacitinib treatment, many expanded lesional clones stuck around in both scalp and blood, and this persistence may partly explain why relapse happens after treatment is stopped. Compared with normal scalp, lesional scalp, particularly in alopecia totalis/universalis, had higher clonality and more expanded CD8+ clones, which suggests antigenic drive. Compared with mice, TCR sequences shared between patients were less clear, possibly partly because of HLA diversity across the patient population. Because the treated cohort was small and had only one nonresponder, larger studies are needed to examine links between baseline CD8+ expansion and response. Unlike mouse skin, which is dominated by gammadelta T cells, normal human skin has resident alphabeta T cells that are also sequenced, and this complicates analysis of the scalp TCR repertoire.

With regard to this clone: Its binding antigen is unknown. Base qualities are not provided; no much larger clone lies one nucleotide away.

Libraries were built with the immunoSEQ multiplex PCR assay. For TCR sequencing, RNA was extracted from every sample and reverse transcribed into cDNA to serve as template. SuperScript III was used to make first-strand cDNA, primed with a 2:1 mix of oligo-dT and random hexamers. A synthetic immune receptor repertoire was used to measure amplification bias, and any remaining bias was corrected computationally. The authors' analysis ran thus. After raw reads were preprocessed to remove errors, the CDR3 was defined following IMGT conventions as running from the conserved cysteine to phenylalanine. Clonality was computed as 1 minus the Shannon entropy, with the entropy normalized by log2 of the number of productive unique TCRs. Whether each scalp clone was CD4 or CD8 was inferred by checking scalp TCRbeta sequences against the CD4 and CD8 repertoires from sorted blood. TCRdb took this table from immuneACCESS and kept in-frame rearrangements with V and J called. Such tables lack part of the clones; where checked against another copy, unresolved V genes explain under half of the gap, and the rest is unexplained. V, J and clone size were drawn from that table, and D and trimming were deduced from the DNA. The sample includes about 64,000 clones, with around 42% observed a single time. The ten most abundant clones make up 20% of the sample.

The sample in question was CD8+ T cells sorted from blood, obtained around week 36, from a patient treated with tofacitinib. The sequence was collected from a human donor with alopecia areata. The V and J genes are TRBV30 and TRBJ1-2; the D segment could be TRBD1, given 5 matching bases. The sequence in DNA is TGTGCCTGGAGTGGAGCCTCCGGGACCCCGAATGGTGTTGGCTACACCTTC. It translates as CAWSGASGTPNGVGYTF. The full variable domain, completed from the reference TRBV30 and TRBJ1-2 proteins outside the CDR3, reads SQTIHQWPATLVQPVGSPLSLECTVEGTSNPNLYWYRQAAGRGLQLLFYSVGIGQISSEVPQNLSASRPQDRQFILSSKKLLLSDSGFYLCAWSGASGTPNGVGYTFGSGTRLTVV.